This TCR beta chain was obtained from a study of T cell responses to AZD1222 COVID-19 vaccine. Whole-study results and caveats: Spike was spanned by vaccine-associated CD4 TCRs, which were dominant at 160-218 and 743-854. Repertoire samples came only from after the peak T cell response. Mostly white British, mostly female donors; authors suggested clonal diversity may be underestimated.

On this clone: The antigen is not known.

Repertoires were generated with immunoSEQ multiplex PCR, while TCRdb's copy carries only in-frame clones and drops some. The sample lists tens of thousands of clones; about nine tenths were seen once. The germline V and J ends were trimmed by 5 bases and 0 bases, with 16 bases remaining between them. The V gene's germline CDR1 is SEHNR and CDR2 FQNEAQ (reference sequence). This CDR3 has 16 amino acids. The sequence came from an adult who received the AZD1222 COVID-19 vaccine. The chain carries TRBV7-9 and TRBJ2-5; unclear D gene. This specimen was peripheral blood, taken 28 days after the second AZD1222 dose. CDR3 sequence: CASSPVGARYQETQYF. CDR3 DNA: TGTGCCAGCAGCCCCGTCGGAGCCCGGTACCAAGAGACCCAGTACTTC.